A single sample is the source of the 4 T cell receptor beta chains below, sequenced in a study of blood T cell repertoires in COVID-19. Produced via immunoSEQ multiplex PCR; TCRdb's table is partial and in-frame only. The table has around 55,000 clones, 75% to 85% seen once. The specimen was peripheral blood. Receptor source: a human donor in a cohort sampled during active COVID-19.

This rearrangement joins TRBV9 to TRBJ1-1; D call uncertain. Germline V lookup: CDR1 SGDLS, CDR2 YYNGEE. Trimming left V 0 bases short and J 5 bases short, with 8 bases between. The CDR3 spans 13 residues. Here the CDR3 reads CASSVAGYTEAFF. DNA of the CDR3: TGTGCCAGCAGCGTAGCCGGGTATACTGAAGCTTTCTTT.

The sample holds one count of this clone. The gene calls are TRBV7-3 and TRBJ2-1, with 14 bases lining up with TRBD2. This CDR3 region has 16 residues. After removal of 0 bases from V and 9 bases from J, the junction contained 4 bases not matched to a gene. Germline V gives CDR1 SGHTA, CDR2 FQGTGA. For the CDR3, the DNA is TGTGCCAGCAGCTTAACGGGACTAGCGGGAGTCACTGAGCAGTTCTTC. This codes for CASSLTGLAGVTEQFF.

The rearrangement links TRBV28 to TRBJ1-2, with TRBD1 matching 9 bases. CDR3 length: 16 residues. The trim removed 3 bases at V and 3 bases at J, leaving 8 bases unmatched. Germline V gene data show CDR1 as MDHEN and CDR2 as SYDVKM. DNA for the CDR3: TGTGCCAGCAGTTTGGTTACAGGGGGCGTCGACTATGGCTACACCTTC. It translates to CASSLVTGGVDYGYTF.

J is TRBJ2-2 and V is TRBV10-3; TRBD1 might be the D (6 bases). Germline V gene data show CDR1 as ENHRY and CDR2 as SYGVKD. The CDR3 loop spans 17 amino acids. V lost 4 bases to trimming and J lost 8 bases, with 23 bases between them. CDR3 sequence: CAISAGTLGRGGGELFF. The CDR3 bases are TGTGCCATCAGTGCCGGAACTCTGGGGCGAGGGGGTGGGGAGCTGTTTTTT.